This TCR beta chain is from a study of blood T cell repertoires in COVID-19. This clone was seen only a few times. TCRdb's copy holds only in-frame clones and misses some; the assay was immunoSEQ multiplex PCR. The sample includes tens of thousands of clones, approximately 80% of them seen just once. The CDR3 is made up of 16 amino acids. In germline, CDR1 is SGHNT, CDR2 YYREEE (reference sequence). V dropped 0 bases and J dropped 0 bases, with 11 bases sitting between them. The chain combines TRBV5-4 with TRBJ2-3; weak D call: TRBD2 (6 bases). This TCR was sampled from a woman in her fifties or sixties with acute or convalescent COVID-19. The material sequenced was peripheral blood. The CDR3 DNA follows: TGTGCCAGCAGCTTGGACTCGCGGGGAAGCACAGATACGCAGTATTTT. It codes for CASSLDSRGSTDTQYF. The full variable domain, its missing parts supplied by reference TRBV5-4 and TRBJ2-3, is ETGVTQSPTHLIKTRGQQVTLRCSSQSGHNTVSWYQQALGQGPQFIFQYYREEENGRGNFPPRFSGLQFPNYSSELNVNALELDDSALYLCASSLDSRGSTDTQYFGPGTRLTVL.